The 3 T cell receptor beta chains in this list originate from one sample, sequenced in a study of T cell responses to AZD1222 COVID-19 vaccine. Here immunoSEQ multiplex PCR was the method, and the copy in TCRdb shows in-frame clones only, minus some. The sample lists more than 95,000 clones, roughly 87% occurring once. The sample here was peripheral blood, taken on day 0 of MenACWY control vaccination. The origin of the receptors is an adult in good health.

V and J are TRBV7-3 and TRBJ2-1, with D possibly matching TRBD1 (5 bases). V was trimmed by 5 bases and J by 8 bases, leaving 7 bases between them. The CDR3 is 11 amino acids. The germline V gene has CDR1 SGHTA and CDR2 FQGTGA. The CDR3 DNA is TGTGCCAGCAGCGTAGGGGATGAGCAGTTCTTC. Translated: CASSVGDEQFF.

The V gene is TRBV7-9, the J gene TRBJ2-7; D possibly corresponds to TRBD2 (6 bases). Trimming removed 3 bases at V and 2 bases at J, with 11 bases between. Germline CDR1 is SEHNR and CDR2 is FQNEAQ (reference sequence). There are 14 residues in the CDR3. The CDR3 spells CASSFGREPYEQYF. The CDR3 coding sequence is TGTGCCAGCAGCTTTGGGCGGGAACCCTACGAGCAGTACTTC.

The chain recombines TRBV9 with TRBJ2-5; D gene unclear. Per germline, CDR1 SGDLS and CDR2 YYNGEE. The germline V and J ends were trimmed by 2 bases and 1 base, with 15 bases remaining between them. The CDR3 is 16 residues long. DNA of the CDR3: TGTGCCAGCAGCGTTGAACCTGACGGGCGCCAAGAGACCCAGTACTTC. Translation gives CASSVEPDGRQETQYF.